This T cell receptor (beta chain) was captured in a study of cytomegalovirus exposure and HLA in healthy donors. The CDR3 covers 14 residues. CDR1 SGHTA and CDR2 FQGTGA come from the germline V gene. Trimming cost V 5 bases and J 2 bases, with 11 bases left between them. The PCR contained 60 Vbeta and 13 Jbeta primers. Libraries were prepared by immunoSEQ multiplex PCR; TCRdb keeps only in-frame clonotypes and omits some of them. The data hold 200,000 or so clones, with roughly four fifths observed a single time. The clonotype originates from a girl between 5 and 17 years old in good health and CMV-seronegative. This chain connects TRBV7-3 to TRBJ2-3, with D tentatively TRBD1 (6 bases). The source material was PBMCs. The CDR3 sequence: CASSPTGSTDTQYF. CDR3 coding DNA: TGTGCCAGCAGCCCGACAGGTTCCACAGATACGCAGTATTTT. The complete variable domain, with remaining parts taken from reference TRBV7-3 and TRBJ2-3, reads GAGVSQTPSNKVTEKGKYVELRCDPISGHTALYWYRQSLGQGPEFLIYFQGTGAADDSGLPNDRFFAVRPEGSVSTLKIQRTERGDSAVYLCASSPTGSTDTQYFGPGTRLTVL.